This TCR beta chain derives from a study of blood T cell repertoires in COVID-19. Whole-study context: Collection of acute and convalescent COVID-19 samples took place in the United States, Italy and Spain. T cells, B-cell-depleted T cells, or PBMCs provided the cDNA or gDNA that served as material.

Only in-frame clones appear in the TCRdb table, and some are missing; sequencing was by immunoSEQ multiplex PCR. The repertoire holds 52,000 or so clones, with roughly nine tenths as singletons. CDR3 length equals 16 residues. Germline CDR1 reads SGDLS; CDR2 reads YYNGEE. J was trimmed by 0 bases and V by 5 bases; bases with no gene match: 6. The V call is TRBV9, the J call TRBJ2-1; 9 bases are a match to TRBD2. The sample consisted of peripheral blood. The origin of this receptor is a woman aged 70-85 years with active COVID-19. CDR3 coding DNA: TGTGCCAGCAGGGGGAGTAGCGGGGGCTCCTACAATGAGCAGTTCTTC. Translating gives CASRGSSGGSYNEQFF. The variable domain in full, with the rest retrieved from reference TRBV9 and TRBJ2-1, is DSGVTQTPKHLITATGQRVTLRCSPRSGDLSVYWYQQSLDQGLQFLIQYYNGEERAKGNILERFSAQQFPDLHSELNLSSLELGDSALYFCASRGSSGGSYNEQFFGPGTRLTVL.